The 27 T cell receptor beta chains below come from one sample, sequenced in a study of shared clonotypes between healthy human individuals. TCRdb keeps only in-frame clones here, not all; method: immunoSEQ multiplex PCR. In the table there are some 790,000 clones, 72% of which are singletons. Sequences were obtained from memory CD4+ T cells sorted from blood. Subset here: CD45RA-negative fraction. These receptors originate from a woman aged 25 to 45 in good health.

This sequence joins TRBV7-8 and TRBJ2-5; D is unresolved. The J call is doubtful: the DNA matches TRBJ2-7 better. This CDR3 contains 13 residues. Germline V gives CDR1 SGHVS, CDR2 FQNEAQ. The DNA for the CDR3 is TGTGCCAGCAGCTTAGCCGGCCAGTCCGAGCAGTACTTC. This translates into CASSLAGQSEQYF.

This rearrangement joins TRBV7-8 to TRBJ1-4; D gene uncertain. V was shortened by 1 base and J by 8 bases, with 14 bases between the two germline ends. Per germline, CDR1 SGHVS and CDR2 FQNEAQ. The CDR3 sequence is 15 residues long. The CDR3 loop is CASSLGWTREEKLFF. The CDR3 DNA reads TGTGCCAGCAGCTTAGGATGGACGCGGGAGGAAAAACTGTTTTTT.

The genes are TRBV5-1 and TRBJ1-2; D not resolved. Trimming removed 5 bases from V and 6 bases from J, with 11 bases in between. CDR3 length: 12 residues. Germline V gives CDR1 SGHRS, CDR2 YFSETQ. CDR3 in amino acids: CASRREEDGYTF. CDR3 sequence (DNA): TGCGCCAGCAGGAGGGAGGAGGATGGCTACACCTTC. The full variable domain, with the rest looked up from reference TRBV5-1 and TRBJ1-2, is KAGVTQTPRYLIKTRGQQVTLSCSPISGHRSVSWYQQTPGQGLQFLFEYFSETQRNKGNFPGRFSGRQFSNSRSEMNVSTLELGDSALYLCASRREEDGYTFGSGTRLTVV.

The CDR3: CASSSNSVGDEQYF. Written as DNA, the CDR3 is TGTGCCAGCAGCTCTAATTCCGTGGGCGACGAGCAGTACTTC. The V and J genes are TRBV5-4 and TRBJ2-7; D not certain. Germline loops: CDR1 SGHNT, CDR2 YYREEE (reference sequence). This CDR3 is built from 14 residues. Trimming pared 3 bases from V and 5 bases from J, leaving 15 bases between.

This clone has a handful of counts. The rearrangement uses TRBV14 and TRBJ1-1, with 11 bases matching TRBD1. The CDR3 is 16 residues long. CDR1 and CDR2 (germline): SGHDN, FVKESK. The ends lost 4 bases at V and 3 bases at J; junction bases unmatched: 7. Here the CDR3 DNA reads TGTGCCAGCAGCCGAAAATTGGGACAGGGGGACACTGAAGCTTTCTTT. This encodes CASSRKLGQGDTEAFF.

Of note for this clone: Additional DNA sequences in this sample encode the identical CDR3. CDR3 sequence: CASSLIDSNQPQHF. The CDR3 nucleotides read TGTGCCAGCAGCCTAATTGATAGCAATCAGCCCCAGCATTTT. J is TRBJ1-5 and V is TRBV7-8; unclear D gene. CDR3 length equals 14 residues. V was clipped by 5 bases and J by 0 bases, with 8 bases between them. CDR1 is SGHVS and CDR2 is FQNEAQ in the germline V gene.

The chain combines TRBV5-1 with TRBJ2-6, with a tentative D call TRBD2 (5 bases). V lost 0 bases and J lost 2, with 6 bases in between. CDR1 is SGHRS and CDR2 is YFSETQ in the germline V gene. The CDR3 is made up of 15 amino acids. CDR3 in amino acids: CASSLDGAGANVLTF. The CDR3 DNA reads as TGCGCCAGCAGCTTGGACGGGGCTGGGGCCAACGTCCTGACTTTC.

This chain connects TRBV6-5 to TRBJ2-7; 9 bases are shared with TRBD1. The trim removed 5 bases at V and 3 bases at J, leaving 5 bases unmatched. This CDR3 comprises 14 residues. The germline gives CDR1 MNHEY, CDR2 SVGAGI. CDR3 bases: TGTGCCAGCAGTCGGGACAGGGATTACTACGAGCAGTACTTC. Its protein is CASSRDRDYYEQYF.

Details on this clone: The junction departs from germline at one end; a sequencing error may be responsible. In the same sample, other DNA sequences code for this CDR3. V and J are TRBV28 and TRBJ1-1; no clear D gene. The CDR3 totals 12 residues. The V gene's germline CDR1 is MDHEN and CDR2 SYDVKM. The CDR3 DNA reads as TGTGCCAGCAGTTTGAGGAGTGAGAAAGCTTTTTTT. Translating it yields CASSLRSEKAFF.

The chain uses TRBV28 and TRBJ2-7; D gene uncertain. Germline values: CDR1 MDHEN, CDR2 SYDVKM. V dropped 6 bases and J dropped 1 base, with 19 bases sitting between them. There are 16 residues in the CDR3. CDR3 sequence (DNA): TGTGCCAGCAGCCTCTTAAGCCTTGCGGCGTCCTACGAGCAGTACTTC. Amino acids: CASSLLSLAASYEQYF.

The genes are TRBV5-1 and TRBJ1-3; 7 positions agree with TRBD1. V trimming: 4 bases; J trimming: 0 bases; junction bases outside the gene matches: 10. The CDR3 spans 17 residues. In germline, CDR1 is SGHRS, CDR2 YFSETQ. CDR3 sequence (DNA): TGCGCCAGCAGCCAATCAGACAGGGCGATCTCTGGAAACACCATATATTTT. This translates into CASSQSDRAISGNTIYF.

CDR3 in amino acids: CASSKQGLYNEQFF. In DNA form, the CDR3 reads TGTGCCAGCTCAAAACAAGGACTCTACAATGAGCAGTTCTTC. V and J are TRBV18 and TRBJ2-1; a possible D gene is TRBD2 (5 bases). The CDR3 length is 14 residues. Germline-derived CDR1 and CDR2 are KGHSH and LQKENI. Between the trimmed V and J ends, which lost 5 bases and 3 bases, there was a span of 11 bases.

This clone was recorded a few times. The J gene is TRBJ1-6, the V gene TRBV6-4, with D hard to call. Trimming took 0 bases from V and 8 from J, leaving 11 bases between them. The germline gives CDR1 MRHNA, CDR2 SNTAGT. The CDR3 contains 15 residues. CDR3 residues: CASSDSATEHSPLHF. In DNA form, the CDR3 reads TGTGCCAGCAGTGACTCGGCGACCGAGCATTCACCCCTCCACTTT.

V and J are TRBV29-1 and TRBJ2-1; TRBD2 matches 9 bases. The V segment lost 1 base and the J segment 15 bases; nucleotides outside the gene matches: 16. Germline CDR1 reads SQVTM; CDR2 reads ANQGSEA. This CDR3 region has 15 residues. The CDR3 loop is CSVEVLAGVYRVRFF. CDR3 coding DNA: TGCAGCGTTGAAGTCTTAGCGGGAGTGTACCGGGTTCGGTTCTTC.

The rearrangement links TRBV5-1 to TRBJ1-5; D is uncertain. V lost 2 bases, J lost 3 bases, and 15 bases lay in between. Germline loops: CDR1 SGHRS, CDR2 YFSETQ. This CDR3 is 16 amino acids long. CDR3 DNA sequence: TGCGCCAGCAGCTTAGGTGACCACGGACTCAATCAGCCCCAGCATTTT. Amino acids: CASSLGDHGLNQPQHF.

This chain joins TRBV19 and TRBJ1-5; D perhaps matches TRBD1 (5 bases). The CDR3 covers 15 residues. Germline V gives CDR1 LNHDA, CDR2 SQIVND (reference sequence). V lost 7 bases and J lost 0, with 13 bases in between. CDR3 DNA: TGTGCCAGTAAAGGGGATCCCTATAGCAATCAGCCCCAGCATTTT. As protein: CASKGDPYSNQPQHF. Supplemented by reference TRBV19 and TRBJ1-5, the full variable domain reads DGGITQSPKYLFRKEGQNVTLSCEQNLNHDAMYWYRQDPGQGLRLIYYSQIVNDFQKGDIAEGYSVSREKKESFPLTVTSAQKNPTAFYLCASKGDPYSNQPQHFGDGTRLSIL.

The chain uses TRBV30 and TRBJ1-2, with 7 bases aligning to TRBD1. This CDR3 spans 14 amino acids. Germline assignment: CDR1 GTSNPN and CDR2 SVGIG (reference sequence). Written as DNA, the CDR3 is TGTGCTGGGAGAGGCCCCGGGACAGCTTATGGCTACACCTTC. It specifies CAGRGPGTAYGYTF.

This chain joins TRBV2 and TRBJ2-3; 7 bases are shared with TRBD1. Germline V gene lookup returns CDR1 SNHLY and CDR2 FYNNEI. V dropped 6 bases and J dropped 3; count of bases not matched to a gene: 9. The CDR3 extends over 15 amino acids. The CDR3 nucleotides are TGTGCCAGCAGGGTACAGGGGACGCGGACAGATACGCAGTATTTT. Its protein is CASRVQGTRTDTQYF.

There are a few counts of this clone. This chain uses TRBV9 with TRBJ2-3; 10 bases map to TRBD2. Per the germline V gene, CDR1 is SGDLS and CDR2 is YYNGEE. The CDR3 has 15 residues. The J segment lost 3 bases and the V segment lost 1 base, leaving 2 bases of the junction unmatched. The CDR3 region has the DNA TGTGCCAGCAGCGTACTAGCGGGAGATACAGATACGCAGTATTTT. Protein sequence: CASSVLAGDTDTQYF. The variable domain in full, completed from reference TRBV9 and TRBJ2-3, reads DSGVTQTPKHLITATGQRVTLRCSPRSGDLSVYWYQQSLDQGLQFLIQYYNGEERAKGNILERFSAQQFPDLHSELNLSSLELGDSALYFCASSVLAGDTDTQYFGPGTRLTVL.

The chain recombines TRBV6-6 with TRBJ1-2; tentatively, D is TRBD1 (6 bases). Germline V gene data show CDR1 as MNHNY and CDR2 as SVGAGI (reference sequence). Deletions cut 5 bases from V and 7 bases from J, with 14 bases between. The CDR3 is 13 amino acids. CDR3 DNA sequence: TGTGCCAGCAGTCGACCAGGGGTACGTGGCTACACCTTC. Translating gives CASSRPGVRGYTF.

Concerning this clone itself: The identical CDR3 is also encoded by other nucleotide sequences in the sample. This chain uses TRBV28 with TRBJ1-5; D remains unclear. The germline CDR1 and CDR2 sequences are MDHEN and SYDVKM. The V and J ends lost 3 bases and 4 bases respectively, with 10 bases between them. This CDR3 has 14 amino acids. The CDR3 bases are TGTGCCAGCAGTTTGTGGCGGGGTAATCAGCCCCAGCATTTT. As protein: CASSLWRGNQPQHF.

This clone was observed at least ten times. The rearrangement links TRBV28 to TRBJ1-3; no clear D. This CDR3 is 17 amino acids long. Germline CDR1 is MDHEN and CDR2 is SYDVKM. V was cut by 6 bases and J by 0 bases, with 18 bases left in between. In DNA form, the CDR3 reads TGTGCCAGCAGCCCCTCCTTGGGCGCGAACTCTGGAAACACCATATATTTT. Translated, it gives CASSPSLGANSGNTIYF.

The chain is built from TRBV5-6 and TRBJ2-7; D gene ambiguous. V gave up 4 bases and J gave up 3 bases, with 14 bases separating them. CDR1 SGHDT and CDR2 YYEEEE come from the germline V gene. CDR3 length: 14 residues. The CDR3 DNA reads TGTGCCAGCAGCCTTCCGGGCCCCCGCTACGAGCAGTACTTC. Encoded protein: CASSLPGPRYEQYF.

The chain couples TRBV6-6 to TRBJ2-1; the D gene is possibly TRBD2 (5 bases). Germline V gene sequence: CDR1 MNHNY, CDR2 SVGAGI (reference sequence). V lost 3 bases to trimming and J lost 0 bases, with 6 bases between them. The CDR3 runs 14 residues. In DNA form, the CDR3 reads TGTGCCAGCAGTTATGACTACTCCTACAATGAGCAGTTCTTC. Protein product: CASSYDYSYNEQFF.

V is TRBV5-1 and J is TRBJ2-7, with TRBD1 matching 9 bases. The CDR3 has 16 residues. Germline V CDR1 and CDR2: SGHRS, YFSETQ. V lost 4 bases to trimming and J lost 0 bases; unmatched junction nucleotides: 8. The CDR3 bases are TGCGCCAGCAGCCCGAGGGGACAGGGACACTCCTACGAGCAGTACTTC. Its translation: CASSPRGQGHSYEQYF.

This clone was detected many times. The gene calls are TRBV27 and TRBJ2-2; possible D gene TRBD1, 6 bases. The CDR3 runs to 17 residues. Germline V CDR1 and CDR2: MNHEY, SMNVEV (reference sequence). V lost 2 bases, J lost 0 bases, and 13 bases lay in between. Here the CDR3 reads CASSLSRQVANTGELFF. The CDR3 DNA is TGTGCCAGCAGTTTAAGTCGACAGGTCGCGAACACCGGGGAGCTGTTTTTT.

This chain uses TRBV7-3 with TRBJ1-5; no reliable D call. There are 15 residues in the CDR3. Germline CDR1 reads SGHTA; CDR2 reads FQGTGA. V gave up 2 bases and J gave up 1 base, with 9 bases separating them. In nucleotides, the CDR3 is TGTGCCAGCAGCTTAGACACCTTAAGCAATCAGCCCCAGCATTTT. This encodes CASSLDTLSNQPQHF.